This T cell receptor beta chain was observed in a study of identical twins. Study-level points and caveats: Surplus twin overlap in beta out-of-frame sequences was less pronounced. The conclusions drew on cross-sectional statistical analysis instead of tracking the same donors. Memory repertoires showed no such pattern, whereas abundant cord blood beta clonotypes carried fewer insertions. Modelling approaches yielded underestimates of out-of-frame TCR alpha sharing between monozygotic twins.

Germline-derived CDR1 and CDR2 are LNHNV and YYDKDF (reference sequence). This CDR3 has 17 amino acids. V was shortened by 0 bases and J by 3 bases, with 16 bases between the two germline ends. TCRdb itself ran the 5' RACE reads through MiXCR, one entry per CDR3 protein. The table has about 150,000 distinct CDR3 sequences, approximately 4% seen once; the top ten hold around 8.1%. This clonotype has at least ten counts. Its antigen remains unknown. The chain links TRBV15 to TRBJ2-3, with D perhaps matching TRBD1 (6 bases). Sequenced input: memory T cells sorted from blood. The receptor's source is a man younger than 35 in good health. DNA for the CDR3: TGTGCCACCAGCAGAGATCCAGGCAGGGGATTAACAGATACGCAGTATTTT. Encoded protein: CATSRDPGRGLTDTQYF.